Reported below is one T cell receptor (beta chain). The antigen it recognizes is unknown. No base quality information exists; no much larger clone differs at one position. V is trimmed back by 3 bases and J by 4 bases, and the junction contains 1 base that no gene match accounts for. The germline V gene (reference sequence) sets CDR1 to MNHEY and CDR2 to SMNVEV. Its CDR3 holds 13 amino acids, cysteine through phenylalanine. Solely the CDR3 DNA is kept, with 39 bases framed from the first base. This sample was included in a study of blood T cell repertoires in COVID-19 (TCRdb year 2020). A note on the overall study: Collaborator samples came from the United States, Italy and Spain and covered acute and convalescent phases of COVID-19. The sample metadata nearly always contained a de-identified subject ID, COVID-19 status, age in years and sex. Where available, HLA class I and class II types were taken from metadata supplied by the sample provider and were not determined by assay-based typing. A freely available public database, intended as a resource for researchers studying the immune response to SARS-CoV-2, is where the repertoires were released. The samples were drawn from the first 160 participants of the ongoing ImmuneRACE study and from over a thousand subjects provided by 6 global collaborators. The prospective study material was composed of cDNA or gDNA derived from T cells, B-cell-depleted T cells, or PBMCs. Subjects who had been exposed to COVID-19, were actively infected with it, or had recovered from it provided the deeply sampled blood TCRbeta repertoires that made up the dataset. Results the study describes overall, beyond this receptor: The amount of clinical and demographic metadata varied by source and participant and was provided uncurated.

TCRbeta CDR3 regions were amplified from genomic DNA by means of the immunoSEQ Assay, a bias-controlled multiplex PCR. As for the original processing: Within the assay, amplification of reference gene primers was used to estimate how many nucleated cells each sample contained. To quantify the absolute abundance of each unique TCRbeta CDR3 rearrangement, sequence reads were collapsed and filtered. For each sample, productive Simpson clonality was calculated as the square root of Simpson's diversity index across productive rearrangements. The source is immuneACCESS, and TCRdb retained only in-frame sequences with V and J called. Part of the clones is not carried over; for the studies checked, unresolved V genes explain less than half of this, and the remainder is unexplained. V, J and clone size derive from that table, while D and trimming were established from the DNA sequence. This sample gives some 110,000 clones in total; 82% of them show up just once. The leading ten clones occupy approximately 7.6% of the sample.

Whole blood was collected in K2EDTA tubes by collaborating institutions according to the institutions' own protocols. Collaborator samples were shipped for TCRbeta analysis as frozen whole blood, isolated PBMCs, or DNA extracted from either sample type. The receptor's source is a man between 65 and 80 years old with active or convalescent COVID-19. The rearranged chain carries TRBV27 and TRBJ2-7, and 9 bases in between align with TRBD2. Sequenced: peripheral blood. This receptor carries the CDR3 CASSLSGGYEQYF. At the DNA level, the sequence is TGTGCCAGCAGTTTGAGCGGGGGGTACGAGCAGTACTTC.